A selection of T cell receptor beta chains follows, all from one sample in a study of blood T cells in healthy people across ages. Via MiXCR, TCRdb re-called the 5' RACE reads, giving one row per CDR3 protein. This sample has hundreds of thousands of distinct CDR3 sequences, with 30% to 45% found just once. Source material: blood. These receptors all come from a man in his late teens or twenties in good health. CDR3s include the opening cysteine and the closing phenylalanine or tryptophan. A D gene is named only where the DNA matches it firmly. Size tells how often a clone was seen (once, few, many) or the class of an expanded clone, and some rows leave it out.

cdr3_aa	cdr3_nt	clone_size	v_call	d_call	j_call
CASSLTGRYNEQFF	TGCGCCAGCAGCTTGACAGGCCGATACAATGAGCAGTTCTTC	.	TRBV5-1	.	TRBJ2-1
CASSSYTDYGYTF	TGTGCCAGCAGCTCTTACACGGACTATGGCTACACCTTC	many	TRBV7-2	.	TRBJ1-2
CASSNRVIETQYF	TGTGCCTCCTCAAACAGGGTTATAGAGACCCAGTACTTC	.	TRBV27	.	TRBJ2-5
CSAREGPEQYF	TGCAGTGCTAGAGAGGGACCCGAGCAGTACTTC	many	TRBV20-1	.	TRBJ2-7
CASTTEGLKDEQYF	TGTGCCAGCACCACTGAGGGGTTAAAGGATGAGCAGTACTTC	once	TRBV12-3/TRBV12-4	.	TRBJ2-7
CASSQDRESGELFF	TGCGCCAGCAGCCAAGACAGGGAGTCCGGGGAGCTGTTTTTT	.	TRBV4-3	.	TRBJ2-2
CASSSRDRVVGTQYF	TGTGCCAGCAGTTCCCGGGACAGGGTTGTGGGTACGCAGTATTTT	.	TRBV12-3/TRBV12-4	TRBD1	TRBJ2-3
CASSVGHRWESGELFF	TGTGCCAGCAGCGTAGGACACCGCTGGGAATCCGGGGAGCTGTTTTTT	.	TRBV9	.	TRBJ2-2
CASSPSGPGSNSPLHF	TGCGCCAGCAGCCCCTCTGGGCCAGGTTCTAATTCACCCCTCCACTTT	few	TRBV4-3	.	TRBJ1-6
CASSLGWQGRKTEAFF	TGCGCCAGCAGCTTGGGATGGCAGGGGCGGAAGACTGAAGCTTTCTTT	.	TRBV5-1	.	TRBJ1-1
CASRVRDGDYNSPPHF	TGTGCCAGCAGAGTCCGGGACGGGGACTATAATTCACCCCCCCACTTT	.	TRBV6-2/TRBV6-3	.	TRBJ1-6
CASRRLETYEQYF	TGTGCCAGCAGACGACTCGAAACCTACGAGCAGTACTTC	.	TRBV6-2/TRBV6-3	.	TRBJ2-7
CASSALLAGGNNEQYF	TGTGCCAGCAGCGCCCTCTTGGCGGGGGGTAACAATGAGCAGTACTTC	.	TRBV9	TRBD2	TRBJ2-5
CSARGVDTSSYGYTF	TGCAGTGCTAGGGGGGTGGACACATCAAGCTATGGCTACACCTTC	once	TRBV20-1	.	TRBJ1-2
CASSLLGPTSYNEQFF	TGCGCCAGCAGCTTGTTGGGACCCACCTCATACAATGAGCAGTTCTTC	.	TRBV5-1	.	TRBJ2-1
CASPRGDNSYNEQFF	TGTGCCAGCCCCAGGGGTGACAATTCCTACAATGAGCAGTTCTTC	.	TRBV7-9	.	TRBJ2-1
CSATYRGRRQPQHF	TGCAGTGCCACGTACCGGGGGCGTAGGCAGCCCCAGCATTTT	few	TRBV20-1	.	TRBJ1-5
CASSLAQGPTYEQYF	TGTGCCAGCAGCTTAGCTCAGGGCCCTACCTACGAGCAGTACTTC	many	TRBV7-2	.	TRBJ2-7
CASSDPTGEIVGYEQYF	TGTGCCAGCAGTGATCCGACAGGGGAAATTGTGGGCTACGAGCAGTACTTC	.	TRBV6-4	TRBD1	TRBJ2-7
CASSLSAGLSSYNEQFF	TGTGCCAGCAGCTTAAGCGCTGGGCTGAGCTCCTACAATGAGCAGTTCTTC	many	TRBV7-3	.	TRBJ2-1
CASSWRAGASNEKLFF	TGCGCCAGCAGCTGGAGGGCGGGGGCATCTAATGAAAAACTGTTTTTT	many	TRBV5-1	.	TRBJ1-4
CVSSSDSGETYEQYF	TGCGTCAGCAGCTCTGACTCAGGAGAAACCTACGAGCAGTACTTC	.	TRBV5-1	.	TRBJ2-7
CASSRTGNRNCEQYF	TGTGCCAGCAGCCGAACAGGGAACCGGAACTGCGAGCAGTACTTC	.	TRBV6-2/TRBV6-3	.	TRBJ2-7
CASLGQGDSPLHF	TGTGCCAGCTTGGGACAGGGTGATTCACCCCTCCACTTT	few	TRBV6-5	TRBD1	TRBJ1-6
CASSQPTRGVNHPGYGYTF	TGCGCCAGCAGCCAACCAACTCGGGGGGTCAACCACCCGGGCTATGGCTACACCTTC	.	TRBV4-1	.	TRBJ1-2
CASSLEGEKADTQYF	TGTGCCAGCAGTTTAGAGGGCGAGAAGGCAGATACGCAGTATTTT	.	TRBV12-3/TRBV12-4	.	TRBJ2-3
CASSLGVRGPLYEQYF	TGTGCCAGCAGCTTAGGGGTCCGGGGACCTCTCTACGAGCAGTACTTC	.	TRBV7-9	.	TRBJ2-7
CSAQLAYEQYF	TGCAGTGCCCAGCTGGCCTACGAGCAGTACTTC	few	TRBV20-1	.	TRBJ2-7
CASSTRLAGEYNEQYF	TGTGCCAGCAGCACCCGACTAGCGGGGGAGTACAATGAGCAGTACTTC	few	TRBV21-1	.	TRBJ2-7